This passage covers 18 T cell receptor beta chains from one sample sequenced in a study of blood T cell repertoires in COVID-19. Sequenced by immunoSEQ multiplex PCR; TCRdb stores in-frame clones only, minus some. Among 200,000 to 300,000 clones listed, more than 70% were seen once. The specimen was peripheral blood. All receptors derive from a woman at least 80 years old with COVID-19, enrolled during active disease.

V usage is TRBV4-3 and J usage is TRBJ1-4, with D possibly TRBD1 on 6 matching bases. The ends were cut back, 2 bases at V and 1 base at J, with 11 bases in the middle. CDR3 length: 16 residues. Germline V CDR1 and CDR2: LGHNA, YSLEER. In DNA, the CDR3 is TGCGCCAGCAGCCAATTCCAGGGGTTAACTAATGAAAAACTGTTTTTT. It specifies CASSQFQGLTNEKLFF.

V usage is TRBV15 and J usage is TRBJ2-7; 12 bases are a match to TRBD2. Germline V gene data show CDR1 as LNHNV and CDR2 as YYDKDF (reference sequence). V was pared by 5 bases and J by 7 bases, with 15 bases of the junction left unmatched. This CDR3 contains 17 residues. The CDR3 DNA reads as TGTGCCACCAGCTCCTGGCCCTGGACTAGCGGGGAGGGGGAGCAGTACGTC. The encoded protein is CATSSWPWTSGEGEQYV.

This chain links TRBV2 with TRBJ1-4; TRBD1 might be the D (5 bases). There are 14 residues in the CDR3. The V gene lost 5 bases and the J gene lost 4 bases, with 11 bases spanning the gap. From germline, CDR1 is SNHLY and CDR2 FYNNEI. Here the CDR3 DNA reads TGTGCCAGCAGTTTGACAGCGATTAATGAAAAACTGTTTTTT. Protein sequence: CASSLTAINEKLFF. The variable domain in full, with the rest retrieved from reference TRBV2 and TRBJ1-4, is EPEVTQTPSHQVTQMGQEVILRCVPISNHLYFYWYRQILGQKVEFLVSFYNNEISEKSEIFDDQFSVERPDGSNFTLKIRSTKLEDSAMYFCASSLTAINEKLFFGSGTQLSVL.

The chain joins TRBV19 to TRBJ1-6; 7 bases map to TRBD1. V was clipped by 8 bases and J by 11 bases; unmatched bases: 12. The CDR3 loop spans 14 amino acids. In germline, CDR1 is LNHDA, CDR2 SQIVND (reference sequence). The DNA for the CDR3 is TGTGCCAGTGGAGAGACAGGGAGGCTTACACCCCTCCACTTT. Protein: CASGETGRLTPLHF.

V is TRBV7-2 and J is TRBJ1-3, with 7 bases fitting TRBD1. V shed 5 bases and J 4 bases; nucleotides not matched to a gene: 14. The CDR3 runs 17 residues. The germline CDR1 and CDR2 sequences are SGHTA and FQGNSA. The CDR3 DNA is TGTGCCAGCAGCCCCGACCCCGACAGGGCTGGCGGAAACACCATATATTTT. Translation gives CASSPDPDRAGGNTIYF.

This chain joins TRBV10-3 and TRBJ2-2; 14 positions match TRBD2. The CDR3 is 15 amino acids. CDR1 and CDR2 (germline): ENHRY, SYGVKD. After removal of 7 bases from V and 5 bases from J, the junction contained 3 bases not matched to a gene. The CDR3 nucleotides are TGTGCCATCACGACTAGCGGGGGGGGTACCGGGGAGCTGTTTTTT. Protein: CAITTSGGGTGELFF.

V is TRBV2 and J is TRBJ1-2, with D possibly being TRBD1 (5 bases). The CDR3 has 15 amino acids. With 5 bases removed from V and 5 bases from J, the gap between germline ends came to 18 bases. Germline CDR1 SNHLY, CDR2 FYNNEI. The DNA of the CDR3 is TGTGCCAGCAGTAATCTCCGAAAGGCAGGGTATGGCTACACCTTC. Translated: CASSNLRKAGYGYTF.

A few counts support this clone. This rearrangement joins TRBV3-1 (or the pseudogene TRBV3-2) to TRBJ2-7, with D maybe TRBD2 (7 bases). Trimming cost V 3 bases and J 2 bases, with 14 bases left between them. CDR3 length equals 15 residues. From germline, CDR1 is LGHDT and CDR2 YNNKEL (reference sequence). CDR3 sequence reads: CASSHEAGAPYEQYF. The CDR3 DNA reads TGTGCCAGCAGCCACGAGGCGGGGGCCCCCTACGAGCAGTACTTC.

This chain uses TRBV6-5 with TRBJ1-1; D gene uncertain. CDR1 is MNHEY, CDR2 SVGAGI, per germline. This CDR3 contains 13 residues. Trimming removed 2 bases at V and 1 base at J, with 5 bases between. In DNA form, the CDR3 reads TGTGCCAGCAGTTACGGAGAGAACACTGAAGCTTTCTTT. This translates into CASSYGENTEAFF.

The chain has TRBV18 and TRBJ1-3; tentative D call: TRBD1 (6 bases). The CDR3 covers 14 residues. The germline CDR1 and CDR2 sequences are KGHSH and LQKENI. Trimming removed 5 bases at V and 0 bases at J, with 8 bases between. CDR3 sequence (DNA): TGTGCCAGCTCAGGACAGCTCTCTGGAAACACCATATATTTT. Encoded protein: CASSGQLSGNTIYF.

This chain uses TRBV28 with TRBJ1-1, with no clear D. This CDR3 has 16 residues. The ends were cut back, 7 bases at V and 0 bases at J, with 18 bases in the middle. From germline, CDR1 is MDHEN and CDR2 SYDVKM. The CDR3 loop reads CASTLRHRLMNTEAFF. The CDR3 DNA reads as TGTGCCAGCACCCTCAGGCACCGCTTAATGAACACTGAAGCTTTCTTT.

This clone was counted once. The gene calls are TRBV24-1 and TRBJ1-1; D ambiguous. The CDR3 covers 12 residues. Between the trimmed V and J ends, which lost 5 bases and 4 bases, there was a span of 7 bases. In germline, CDR1 is KGHDR, CDR2 SFDVKD. CDR3 bases: TGTGCCACCAGTGCCTCAGGCACTGAAGCTTTCTTT. Encoded protein: CATSASGTEAFF.

This clone was observed a handful of times. The V gene is TRBV18, the J gene TRBJ2-1, with D possibly being TRBD2 (6 bases). Germline assignment: CDR1 KGHSH and CDR2 LQKENI. This CDR3 spans 16 amino acids. V lost 6 bases and J 8 bases, leaving 23 bases between the germline ends. CDR3: CASSPPRLAGGYEQFF. For the CDR3, the DNA is TGTGCCAGCTCCCCGCCCCGGCTAGCCGGGGGATATGAGCAGTTCTTC.

The J gene is TRBJ2-7, the V gene TRBV28; perhaps TRBD1 as D (9 bases). The CDR3 is 14 residues long. The germline gives CDR1 MDHEN, CDR2 SYDVKM. V was pared by 8 bases and J by 5 bases, with 19 bases between. This chain's CDR3 is CASSRGGTGNEQYF. DNA of the CDR3: TGTGCCAGCTCTCGGGGGGGGACAGGGAACGAGCAGTACTTC.

Points on this clone: The junction differs from germline at one of its ends, possibly a read error. The chain recombines TRBV7-9 with TRBJ2-3; 15 positions agree with TRBD2. CDR1 and CDR2 (germline): SEHNR, FQNEAQ (reference sequence). This CDR3 spans 15 amino acids. In nucleotides, the CDR3 is TGTGCCGGCAGCGGGACTAGCGGGGGGACAGATACGCAGTATTTT. Encoded protein: CAGSGTSGGTDTQYF. The whole variable domain, remainder taken from reference TRBV7-9 and TRBJ2-3, is DTGVSQNPRHKITKRGQNVTFRCDPISEHNRLYWYRQTLGQGPEFLTYFQNEAQLEKSRLLSDRFSAERPKGSFSTLEIQRTEQGDSAMYLCAGSGTSGGTDTQYFGPGTRLTVL.

This clone was picked up one time. The chain recombines TRBV9 with TRBJ2-2, with D possibly being TRBD1 (6 bases). Germline CDR1 reads SGDLS; CDR2 reads YYNGEE. The V gene lost 4 bases and the J gene lost 6 bases, with 19 bases spanning the gap. This CDR3 is 16 amino acids long. The CDR3 bases are TGTGCCAGCAGCATCCTCGAAGGACAGCCCGCCGGGGAGCTGTTTTTT. This sequence encodes CASSILEGQPAGELFF.

The V and J genes are TRBV11-1 and TRBJ2-5; D is uncertain. The CDR3 has 13 amino acids. The germline V and J ends were trimmed by 1 base and 4 bases, with 7 bases remaining between them. In germline, CDR1 is SGHAT, CDR2 FQDESV (reference sequence). The CDR3 region is CASSLGLGETQYF. CDR3 DNA sequence: TGTGCCAGCAGCTTAGGACTCGGAGAGACCCAGTACTTC. The whole variable domain, remainder taken from reference TRBV11-1 and TRBJ2-5, is EAEVAQSPRYKITEKSQAVAFWCDPISGHATLYWYRQILGQGPELLVQFQDESVVDDSQLPKDRFSAERLKGVDSTLKIQPAELGDSAMYLCASSLGLGETQYFGPGTRLLVL.

The genes are TRBV2 and TRBJ1-1; TRBD1 matches 8 bases. V shed 4 bases, J shed 0 bases, and the junction held 10 bases outside the gene matches. Germline CDR1 is SNHLY and CDR2 is FYNNEI. The CDR3 is made up of 17 amino acids. The chain's CDR3 is CASSGSQGAPMNTEAFF. The CDR3 region has the DNA TGTGCCAGCAGTGGGTCGCAGGGGGCTCCCATGAACACTGAAGCTTTCTTT.